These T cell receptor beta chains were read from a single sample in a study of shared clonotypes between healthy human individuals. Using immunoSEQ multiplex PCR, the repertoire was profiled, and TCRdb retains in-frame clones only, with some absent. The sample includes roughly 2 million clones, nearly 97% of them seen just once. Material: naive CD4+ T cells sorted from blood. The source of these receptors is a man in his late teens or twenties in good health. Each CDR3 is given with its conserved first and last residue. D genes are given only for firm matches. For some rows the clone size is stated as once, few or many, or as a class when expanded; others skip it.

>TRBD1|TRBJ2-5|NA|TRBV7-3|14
CASSSTGGTETQYF
TGTGCCAGCAGCTCCACAGGGGGTACGGAGACCCAGTACTTC
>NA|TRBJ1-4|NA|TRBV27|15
CASSASSSGNEKLFF
TGTGCCAGCAGTGCATCAAGCTCGGGGAATGAAAAACTGTTTTTT
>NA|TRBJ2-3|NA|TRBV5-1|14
CASSRGGVADTQYF
TGCGCCAGCAGCCGAGGGGGTGTCGCAGATACGCAGTATTTT
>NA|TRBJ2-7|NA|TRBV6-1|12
CASSEATYEQYF
TGTGCCAGCAGTGAAGCCACCTACGAGCAGTACTTC
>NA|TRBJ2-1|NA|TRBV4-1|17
CASSQVGAISSYNEQFF
TGCGCCAGCAGCCAAGTTGGTGCAATCAGCTCCTACAATGAGCAGTTCTTC
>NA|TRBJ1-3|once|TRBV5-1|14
CASSDQVSGNTIYF
TGCGCCAGCAGCGATCAGGTCTCTGGAAACACCATATATTTT
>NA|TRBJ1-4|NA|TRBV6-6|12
CASSSTLEKLFF
TGTGCCAGCAGTTCTACGTTGGAAAAACTGTTTTTT
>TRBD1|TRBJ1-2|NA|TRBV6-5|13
CAIAGQGNYGYTF
TGTGCCATCGCCGGACAGGGCAACTATGGCTACACCTTC
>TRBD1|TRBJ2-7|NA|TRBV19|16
CASSSAVRGTGGEQYF
TGTGCCAGTAGTAGCGCCGTAAGGGGCACAGGGGGGGAGCAGTACTTC
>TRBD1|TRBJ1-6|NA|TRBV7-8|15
CASSPPGQDNSPLHF
TGTGCCAGCAGCCCACCGGGACAGGATAATTCACCCCTCCACTTT
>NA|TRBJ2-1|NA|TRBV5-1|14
CASSQGQRHNEQFF
TGCGCCAGCAGCCAAGGACAGAGGCACAATGAGCAGTTCTTC
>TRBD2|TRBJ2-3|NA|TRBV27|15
CASSRGGGLTDTQYF
TGTGCCAGCAGTAGAGGCGGGGGGCTCACAGATACGCAGTATTTT
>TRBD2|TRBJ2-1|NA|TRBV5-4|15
CASSLERESYNEQFF
TGTGCCAGCAGCTTGGAGCGGGAGTCCTACAATGAGCAGTTCTTC
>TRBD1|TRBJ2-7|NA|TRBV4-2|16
CASSQVERTGDYEQYF
TGTGCCAGCAGCCAAGTAGAAAGGACAGGGGATTACGAGCAGTACTTC
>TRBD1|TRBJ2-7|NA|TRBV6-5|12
CASRDSSYEQYF
TGTGCCAGCCGGGACAGCTCCTACGAGCAGTACTTC
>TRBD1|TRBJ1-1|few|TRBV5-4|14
CASSSFGTGLVAFF
TGTGCCAGCAGCTCCTTCGGGACAGGGCTGGTAGCTTTCTTT